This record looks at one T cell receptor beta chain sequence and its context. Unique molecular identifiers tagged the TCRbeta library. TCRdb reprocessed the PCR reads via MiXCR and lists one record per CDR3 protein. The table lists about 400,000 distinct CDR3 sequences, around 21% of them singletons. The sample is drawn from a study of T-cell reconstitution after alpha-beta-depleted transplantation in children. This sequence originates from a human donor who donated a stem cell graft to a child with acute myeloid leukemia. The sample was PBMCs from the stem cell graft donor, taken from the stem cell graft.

In DNA form, the CDR3 reads TGTGCCAGCTCACCATTTACCGGGAGCTCTGGGGCCAACGTCCTGACTTTC. Translation: CASSPFTGSSGANVLTF. The chain is built from TRBV18 and TRBJ2-6; perhaps TRBD2 as D (6 bases). Trimming left V 2 bases short and J 0 bases short, with 11 bases between. The CDR3 has 17 residues. Germline assignment: CDR1 KGHSH and CDR2 LQKENI. Supplemented by reference TRBV18 and TRBJ2-6, the full variable domain reads NAGVMQNPRHLVRRRGQEARLRCSPMKGHSHVYWYRQLPEEGLKFMVYLQKENIIDESGMPKERFSAEFPKEGPSILRIQQVVRGDSAAYFCASSPFTGSSGANVLTFGAGSRLTVL.